This TCR beta chain was recovered during a study of blood T cell repertoires in COVID-19. Study details: Collection of acute and convalescent COVID-19 samples took place in the United States, Italy and Spain.

CDR3 length equals 16 residues. Germline CDR1 reads KGHDR; CDR2 reads SFDVKD. Trimming removed 3 bases at V and 5 bases at J, with 18 bases between. Under the authors' procedure: Amplified reference gene primers provided the basis for estimating nucleated cell counts. Profiling relied on immunoSEQ multiplex PCR, and the TCRdb table lists in-frame clones only, not all of them. That table gives V, J and clone size, and the DNA gave D and trimming. This table has over 450,000 clones, roughly nine tenths appearing once. The rearrangement joins TRBV24-1 to TRBJ1-2, with D possibly being TRBD1 (5 bases). Sequencing was done on a sample of peripheral blood. The TCR sequence derives from a man younger than 35 with COVID-19, enrolled during active disease. CDR3 DNA sequence: TGTGCCACCAGTGATCCTCACGAGCGGGACTTTTATGGCTACACCTTC. Protein: CATSDPHERDFYGYTF.